The subject of this entry is one TCR beta chain. Germline CDR1 SGHNT, CDR2 YYREEE (reference sequence). With 4 bases clipped from V and 4 bases from J, the junction kept 7 bases outside the gene matches. The CDR3 has 14 amino acids. This sample is drawn from a study of technical replicates of blood from several donors. The data were produced by immunoSEQ multiplex PCR, yet TCRdb's version contains in-frame clones alone and is incomplete. Here the sample spans roughly 97,000 clones, approximately 96% being singletons. The sequence was obtained from a human donor in good health. V usage is TRBV5-4 and J usage is TRBJ2-5; 7 nucleotides agree with TRBD1. The sample was T cells isolated from PBMCs. Written as DNA, the CDR3 is TGTGCCAGCAGCCCCGACAGACAGGGAGAGACCCAGTACTTC. Residues: CASSPDRQGETQYF.